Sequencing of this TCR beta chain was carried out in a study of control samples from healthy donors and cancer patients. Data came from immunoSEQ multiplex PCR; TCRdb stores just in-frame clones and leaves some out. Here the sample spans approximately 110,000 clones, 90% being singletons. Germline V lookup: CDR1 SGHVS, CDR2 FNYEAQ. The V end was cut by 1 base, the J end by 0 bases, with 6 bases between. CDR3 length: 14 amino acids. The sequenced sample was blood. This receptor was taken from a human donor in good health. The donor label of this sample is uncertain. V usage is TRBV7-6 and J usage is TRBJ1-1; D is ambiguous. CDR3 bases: TGTGCCAGCAGCTTAGGCGGGTTGAACACTGAAGCTTTCTTT. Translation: CASSLGGLNTEAFF.